These T cell receptor beta chains were read from a single sample in a study of T-cell memory formation after mild COVID-19. TCRdb used MiXCR to reprocess the 5' RACE reads, holding one entry per CDR3 protein. The table shows 500,000 to 650,000 distinct CDR3 sequences, with about 22% occurring only once. The sample was PBMCs or a T cell subset sorted from them (not recorded which). Source of these receptors: an adult woman who had mild COVID-19 (a few samples of this study predate the infection). Cell type and time point are not known. CDR3s include the opening cysteine and the closing phenylalanine or tryptophan. A D gene is named only where the DNA matches it firmly. Only some rows state a clone size, as once, few, many or a class for expanded clones.

d_call | j_call | clone_size | v_call | cdr3_aa | cdr3_nt
TRBD2 | TRBJ2-5 | few | TRBV18 | CASSLTTSGDVTQYF | TGTGCCAGCTCACTTACGACTAGCGGGGACGTAACCCAGTACTTC
NA | TRBJ1-2 | many | TRBV7-6 | CASSPQTANYGYTF | TGTGCCAGCAGCCCCCAAACAGCCAACTATGGCTACACCTTC
NA | TRBJ2-5 | few | TRBV2 | CASRLLALQETQYF | TGTGCCAGCAGATTACTAGCTCTACAAGAGACCCAGTACTTC
TRBD1 | TRBJ1-2 | NA | TRBV5-1 | CASSLGDRGDGYTF | TGCGCCAGCAGCTTGGGGGACAGAGGCGATGGCTACACCTTC
NA | TRBJ2-6 | few | TRBV2 | CASIEGPGANVLTF | TGTGCCAGCATAGAGGGGCCTGGGGCCAACGTCCTGACTTTC
NA | TRBJ1-1 | many | TRBV6-1 | CASSEDLGRVSEAFF | TGTGCCAGCAGTGAAGATCTGGGGCGCGTCTCTGAAGCTTTCTTT
NA | TRBJ2-1 | few | TRBV5-6 | CASSSHLTGEGNEQFF | TGTGCCAGCAGCTCACACCTTACCGGCGAGGGGAATGAGCAGTTCTTC
NA | TRBJ2-5 | NA | TRBV12-3/TRBV12-4 | CASSLARREGETQYF | TGTGCCAGCAGTTTAGCTAGGAGAGAAGGAGAGACCCAGTACTTC
NA | TRBJ2-5 | NA | TRBV7-9 | CASSFSLGGETQYF | TGTGCCAGCAGCTTTTCGTTGGGAGGAGAGACCCAGTACTTC
NA | TRBJ2-7 | many | TRBV20-1 | CSARLGYEQYF | TGCAGTGCTAGGCTCGGGTACGAGCAGTACTTC
NA | TRBJ2-1 | few | TRBV9 | CASSVIGNEQFF | TGTGCCAGCAGCGTTATAGGGAATGAGCAGTTCTTC
NA | TRBJ2-1 | few | TRBV20-1 | CSARQSVGARTYNEQFF | TGCAGTGCTAGACAGAGCGTAGGGGCAAGGACCTACAATGAGCAGTTCTTC
TRBD2 | TRBJ2-7 | many | TRBV7-9 | CASSLGTSGSYEQYF | TGTGCCAGCAGCTTAGGGACTAGCGGGTCCTACGAGCAGTACTTC
NA | TRBJ2-3 | many | TRBV12-3/TRBV12-4 | CASSYPGSTDTQYF | TGTGCCAGCAGTTACCCGGGCAGCACAGATACGCAGTATTTT
NA | TRBJ1-6 | NA | TRBV7-6 | CASSLRGRSSYNSPLHF | TGTGCCAGCAGCCTCAGGGGTCGTAGCTCCTATAATTCACCCCTCCACTTT
NA | TRBJ2-4 | NA | TRBV6-4 | CASSYAEENIQYF | TGTGCCAGCAGCTACGCGGAAGAAAACATTCAGTACTTC
NA | TRBJ2-3 | NA | TRBV19 | CASREGLDTQYF | TGTGCCAGTCGGGAAGGACTGGATACGCAGTATTTT
TRBD2 | TRBJ2-7 | many | TRBV18 | CASSLNSGTSGRNANEQYF | TGTGCCAGCTCACTGAACTCCGGGACTAGCGGGAGAAACGCTAACGAGCAGTACTTC
TRBD2 | TRBJ2-1 | NA | TRBV19 | CASTGTSGGFYNEQFF | TGTGCCAGTACTGGGACTAGCGGGGGTTTCTACAATGAGCAGTTCTTC
NA | TRBJ2-3 | once | TRBV11-2 | CASSLDSWGGRGTDTQYF | TGTGCCAGCAGCTTAGATTCGTGGGGGGGCCGGGGCACAGATACGCAGTATTTT
NA | TRBJ1-1 | NA | TRBV7-9 | CASSLARGDRRDGPDAFF | TGTGCCAGCAGCTTAGCAAGAGGGGACCGACGAGATGGGCCTGATGCTTTCTTT
NA | TRBJ2-3 | many | TRBV7-9 | CASSSPMRAGTQYF | TGTGCCAGCAGCTCCCCGATGAGGGCTGGTACGCAGTATTTT
NA | TRBJ1-1 | NA | TRBV24-1 | CATSDPRVETEAFF | TGTGCCACCAGTGACCCCAGGGTTGAGACTGAAGCTTTCTTT
NA | TRBJ2-1 | NA | TRBV7-8 | CASSLGPRANEQFF | TGTGCCAGCAGCTTAGGGCCCCGGGCAAATGAGCAGTTCTTC
TRBD1 | TRBJ2-2 | few | TRBV5-5 | CASGGTGRRGTGELFF | TGTGCCAGCGGGGGGACAGGGCGACGTGGCACCGGGGAGCTGTTTTTT
NA | TRBJ1-1 | NA | TRBV19 | CASRIYRDTEAFF | TGTGCCAGTAGGATATACAGGGACACTGAAGCTTTCTTT
NA | TRBJ1-2 | few | TRBV29-1 | CSAYSSYGYTF | TGCAGCGCCTACTCGTCCTATGGCTACACCTTC
NA | TRBJ1-6 | NA | TRBV5-5 | CASSVQYNSPLHF | TGTGCCAGCAGCGTGCAGTATAATTCACCCCTCCACTTT
NA | TRBJ2-1 | many | TRBV19 | CASSKGGDYNEQFF | TGTGCCAGTAGTAAAGGGGGTGACTACAATGAGCAGTTCTTC
NA | TRBJ2-1 | NA | TRBV15 | CATSEMSQEQFF | TGTGCCACCAGCGAGATGAGCCAGGAGCAGTTCTTC
TRBD1 | TRBJ1-2 | NA | TRBV20-1 | CSATGQGDYGYTF | TGCAGTGCTACCGGACAGGGAGACTATGGCTACACCTTC
TRBD1 | TRBJ1-2 | few | TRBV6-5 | CASRGAPDRVNNF | TGTGCCAGCAGGGGAGCCCCGGACAGGGTAAACAACTTC
NA | TRBJ1-1 | NA | TRBV12-3/TRBV12-4 | CASSFPLVGGNTEAFF | TGTGCCAGCAGTTTTCCCCTGGTGGGCGGTAACACTGAAGCTTTCTTT
NA | TRBJ1-4 | NA | TRBV3-1 | CASSFKVAVNEKLFF | TGTGCCAGCAGCTTTAAAGTCGCAGTAAATGAAAAACTGTTTTTT
NA | TRBJ2-3 | few | TRBV6-5 | CASSYSPSEADTQYF | TGTGCCAGCAGTTACTCACCGTCGGAGGCAGATACGCAGTATTTT
NA | TRBJ2-1 | NA | TRBV7-9 | CASRADNEQFF | TGTGCCAGCAGAGCCGACAATGAGCAGTTCTTC
NA | TRBJ2-1 | NA | TRBV28 | CASSLSGRGEQFF | TGTGCCAGCAGTTTATCTGGAAGGGGTGAGCAGTTCTTC
NA | TRBJ2-7 | NA | TRBV5-1 | CASSLRTDYEQYF | TGCGCCAGCAGCTTGCGGACCGACTACGAGCAGTACTTC
NA | TRBJ2-5 | NA | TRBV20-1 | CSARVGHLKYF | TGCAGTGCTAGAGTTGGGCATCTGAAGTACTTC
NA | TRBJ1-4 | NA | TRBV20-1 | CSALGFLNEKLFF | TGCAGTGCTTTGGGGTTCCTCAATGAAAAACTGTTTTTT
NA | TRBJ2-1 | NA | TRBV12-3/TRBV12-4 | CASSPPSGTLRDNEQFF | TGTGCCAGCAGCCCACCTTCCGGGACCCTCCGGGATAATGAGCAGTTCTTC
NA | TRBJ2-6 | few | TRBV7-6 | CASSLEKGGANVLTF | TGTGCCAGCAGCTTAGAAAAAGGCGGGGCCAACGTCCTGACTTTC
NA | TRBJ2-1 | NA | TRBV4-1 | CASSHPGTSGDNEQFF | TGCGCCAGCAGCCATCCCGGAACTTCTGGCGACAATGAGCAGTTCTTC
TRBD2 | TRBJ2-1 | NA | TRBV4-1 | CASSHQPAGGLRGDEQFF | TGCGCCAGCAGCCACCAACCGGCGGGGGGCCTCCGGGGGGATGAGCAGTTCTTC
NA | TRBJ2-1 | NA | TRBV24-1 | CATSDLIASSYNEQFF | TGTGCCACCAGTGATTTGATAGCCAGCTCCTACAATGAGCAGTTCTTC
TRBD1 | TRBJ1-2 | few | TRBV15 | CATSRATSGGGGYTF | TGTGCCACCAGCAGAGCAACCTCAGGGGGCGGTGGCTACACCTTC
NA | TRBJ1-5 | few | TRBV12-3/TRBV12-4 | CASSFGRGNQPQHF | TGTGCCAGCAGTTTTGGCAGGGGCAATCAGCCCCAGCATTTT
NA | TRBJ2-1 | NA | TRBV19 | CASQMAGNEQFF | TGTGCCAGTCAAATGGCGGGGAATGAGCAGTTCTTC
TRBD2 | TRBJ2-2 | NA | TRBV5-1 | CASSLPGLAANTGELFF | TGCGCCAGCAGCTTGCCCGGACTAGCGGCTAACACCGGGGAGCTGTTTTTT
NA | TRBJ2-4 | NA | TRBV20-1 | CSAEGAGVAWENIQYF | TGCAGTGCTGAGGGGGCGGGAGTTGCGTGGGAAAACATTCAGTACTTC